This TCR beta chain was recorded in a study of cytomegalovirus exposure and HLA in healthy donors. Whole-study findings and limits: A few of the chains that were CMV-associated were confirmed in vitro to be specific for CMV antigens. Researchers counted approximately 160 TCR beta chains as cytomegalovirus-associated. It was reported that the classifier diagnosed cytomegalovirus status with high specificity and sensitivity in both the original and validation cohorts.

Germline-derived CDR1 and CDR2 are SGHRS and YFSETQ. The V end lost 4 bases, the J end lost 4 bases, and 11 bases lay between the germline ends. This CDR3 region has 14 residues. This clone occurred once. The antigen is unknown. Separate from the approximately 600-subject first cohort was the roughly 130-subject validation cohort, to which the donors belonged. TCRdb's table, derived via immunoSEQ multiplex PCR, lists solely in-frame clones and lacks some. Seen here are 200,000 or so clones, around 84% observed once, and the top ten hold roughly 13%. The chain uses TRBV5-1 and TRBJ2-2, with a weak D call TRBD2 (5 bases). The sequenced material came from PBMCs. This sequence originates from a woman aged 25 to 45 in good health and CMV-seropositive. The CDR3 region has the DNA TGCGCCAGCAGCGGAGACTATCCCACCGGGGAGCTGTTTTTT. Translation gives CASSGDYPTGELFF. The variable domain in full, completed from reference TRBV5-1 and TRBJ2-2, reads KAGVTQTPRYLIKTRGQQVTLSCSPISGHRSVSWYQQTPGQGLQFLFEYFSETQRNKGNFPGRFSGRQFSNSRSEMNVSTLELGDSALYLCASSGDYPTGELFFGEGSRLTVL.